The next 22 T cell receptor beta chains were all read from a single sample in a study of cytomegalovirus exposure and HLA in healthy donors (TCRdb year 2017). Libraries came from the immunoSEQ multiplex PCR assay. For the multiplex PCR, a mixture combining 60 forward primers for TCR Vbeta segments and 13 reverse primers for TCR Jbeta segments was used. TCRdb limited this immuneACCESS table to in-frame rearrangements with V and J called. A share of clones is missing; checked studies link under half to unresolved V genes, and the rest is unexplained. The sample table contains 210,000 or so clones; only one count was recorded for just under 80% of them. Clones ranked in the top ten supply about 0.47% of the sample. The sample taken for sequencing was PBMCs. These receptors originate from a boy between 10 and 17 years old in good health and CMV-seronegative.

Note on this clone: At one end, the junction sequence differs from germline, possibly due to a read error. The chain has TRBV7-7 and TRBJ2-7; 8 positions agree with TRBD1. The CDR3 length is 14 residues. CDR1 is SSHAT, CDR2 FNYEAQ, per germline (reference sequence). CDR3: CASSPGQGPYEQYF. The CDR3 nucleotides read TGTGCTAGCAGCCCCGGACAGGGACCGTACGAGCAGTACTTC. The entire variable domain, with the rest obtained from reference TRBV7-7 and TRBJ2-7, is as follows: GAGVSQSPRYKVTKRGQDVTLRCDPISSHATLYWYQQALGQGPEFLTYFNYEAQPDKSGLPSDRFSAERPEGSISTLTIQRTEQRDSAMYRCASSPGQGPYEQYFGPGTRLTVT.

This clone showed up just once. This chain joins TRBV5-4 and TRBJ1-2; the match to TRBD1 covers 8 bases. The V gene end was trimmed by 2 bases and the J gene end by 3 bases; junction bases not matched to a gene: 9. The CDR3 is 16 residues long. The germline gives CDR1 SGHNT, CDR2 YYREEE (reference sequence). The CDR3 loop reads CASSFINRGADYGYTF. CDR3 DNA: TGTGCCAGCAGCTTTATCAACAGGGGGGCGGACTATGGCTACACCTTC.

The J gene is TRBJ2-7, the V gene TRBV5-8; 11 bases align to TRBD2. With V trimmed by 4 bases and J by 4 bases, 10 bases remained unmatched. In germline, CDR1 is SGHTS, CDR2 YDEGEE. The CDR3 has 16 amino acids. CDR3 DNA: TGTGCCAGCAGCCGCAGAGGGACTAGCGGATTATACGAGCAGTACTTC. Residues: CASSRRGTSGLYEQYF. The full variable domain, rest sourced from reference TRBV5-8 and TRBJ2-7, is EAGVTQSPTHLIKTRGQQATLRCSPISGHTSVYWYQQALGLGLQFLLWYDEGEERNRGNFPPRFSGRQFPNYSSELNVNALELEDSALYLCASSRRGTSGLYEQYFGPGTRLTVT.

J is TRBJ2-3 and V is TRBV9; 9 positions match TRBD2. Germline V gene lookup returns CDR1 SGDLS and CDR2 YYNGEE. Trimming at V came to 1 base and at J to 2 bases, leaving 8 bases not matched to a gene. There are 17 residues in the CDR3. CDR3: CASSVHGASGNTDTQYF. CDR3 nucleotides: TGTGCCAGCAGCGTACACGGGGCTAGCGGGAACACAGATACGCAGTATTTT.

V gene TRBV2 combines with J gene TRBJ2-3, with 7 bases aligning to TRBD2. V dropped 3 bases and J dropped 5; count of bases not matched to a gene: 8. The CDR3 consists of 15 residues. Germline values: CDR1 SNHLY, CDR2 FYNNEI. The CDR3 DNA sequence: TGTGCCAGCAGTGAGGCGGGGGAGCGAGGAGATACGCAGTATTTT. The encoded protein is CASSEAGERGDTQYF.

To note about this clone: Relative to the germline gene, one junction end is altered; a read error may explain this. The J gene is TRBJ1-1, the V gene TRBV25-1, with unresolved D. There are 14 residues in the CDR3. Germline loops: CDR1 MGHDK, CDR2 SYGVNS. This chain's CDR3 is CACSEEGRRTEAFF. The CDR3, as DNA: TGTGCCTGCAGTGAAGAAGGGAGAAGAACTGAAGCTTTCTTT.

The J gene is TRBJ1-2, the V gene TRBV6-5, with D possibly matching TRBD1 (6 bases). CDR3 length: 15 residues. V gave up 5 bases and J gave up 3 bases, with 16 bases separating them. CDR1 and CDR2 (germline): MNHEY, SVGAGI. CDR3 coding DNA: TGTGCCAGCAGTCGGGCCCCGACAGGTGACTATGGCTACACCTTC. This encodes CASSRAPTGDYGYTF.

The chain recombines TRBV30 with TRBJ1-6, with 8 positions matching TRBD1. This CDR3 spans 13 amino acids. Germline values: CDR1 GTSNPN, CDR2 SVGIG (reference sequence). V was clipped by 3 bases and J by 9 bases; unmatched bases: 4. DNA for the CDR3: TGTGCCTGGAGAGGGACAGGAGGTTCACCCCTCCACTTT. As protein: CAWRGTGGSPLHF. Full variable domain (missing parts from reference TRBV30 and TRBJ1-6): SQTIHQWPATLVQPVGSPLSLECTVEGTSNPNLYWYRQAAGRGLQLLFYSVGIGQISSEVPQNLSASRPQDRQFILSSKKLLLSDSGFYLCAWRGTGGSPLHFGNGTRLTVT.

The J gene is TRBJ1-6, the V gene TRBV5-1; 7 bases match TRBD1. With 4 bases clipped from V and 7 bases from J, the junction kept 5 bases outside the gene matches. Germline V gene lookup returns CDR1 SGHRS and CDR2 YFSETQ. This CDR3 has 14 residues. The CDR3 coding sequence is TGCGCCAGCAGCCGCGACAGGGTAAATTCACCCCTCCACTTT. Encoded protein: CASSRDRVNSPLHF.

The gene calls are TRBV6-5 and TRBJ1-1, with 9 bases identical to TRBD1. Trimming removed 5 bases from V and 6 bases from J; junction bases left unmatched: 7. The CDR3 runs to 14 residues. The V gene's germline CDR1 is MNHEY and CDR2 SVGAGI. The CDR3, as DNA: TGTGCCAGCAGTACCGGACAGGGGACGGCTGAAGCTTTCTTT. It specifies CASSTGQGTAEAFF.

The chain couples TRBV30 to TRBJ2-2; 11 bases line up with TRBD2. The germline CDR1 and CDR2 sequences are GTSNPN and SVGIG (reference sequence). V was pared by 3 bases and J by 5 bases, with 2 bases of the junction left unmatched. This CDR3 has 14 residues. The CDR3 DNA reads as TGTGCCTGGAGACTAGCGGGAGCAACCGGGGAGCTGTTTTTT. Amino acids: CAWRLAGATGELFF.

The CDR3 loop is CSVKTGTTDTQYF. As DNA, the CDR3 is TGCAGCGTTAAGACAGGGACGACAGATACGCAGTATTTT. The gene calls are TRBV29-1 and TRBJ2-3; 7 bases match TRBD1. This CDR3 has 13 residues. The trim removed 5 bases at V and 3 bases at J, leaving 5 bases unmatched. The germline V gene encodes CDR1 SQVTM and CDR2 ANQGSEA.

The CDR3 nucleotides are TGCAGCGTTGAAGGACAGCTCCAAGAGACCCAGTACTTC. This translates into CSVEGQLQETQYF. This sequence joins TRBV29-1 and TRBJ2-5, with a tentative D call TRBD1 (5 bases). CDR1 and CDR2 from the germline V gene are SQVTM and ANQGSEA. The ends were cut back, 1 base at V and 1 base at J, with 7 bases in the middle. The CDR3 length is 13 residues.

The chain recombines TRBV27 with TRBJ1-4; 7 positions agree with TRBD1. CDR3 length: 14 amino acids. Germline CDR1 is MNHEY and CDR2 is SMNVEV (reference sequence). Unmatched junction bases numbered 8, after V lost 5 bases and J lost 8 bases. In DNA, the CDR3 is TGTGCCAGCAGTGTCGACAGGGTCGAAGAAAAACTGTTTTTT. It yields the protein CASSVDRVEEKLFF.

CDR3 region: CASGLSFREAFF. CDR3 nucleotide sequence: TGTGCTAGTGGTTTGTCTTTCCGGGAGGCTTTCTTT. V gene TRBV12-5 combines with J gene TRBJ1-1; D is unresolved. The V and J ends lost 2 bases and 11 bases respectively, with 12 bases between them. Germline CDR1 reads LGHNT; CDR2 reads FRNRAP. The CDR3 is made up of 12 amino acids. Full variable domain (outside the CDR3, taken from reference TRBV12-5 and TRBJ1-1): DARVTQTPRHKVTEMGQEVTMRCQPILGHNTVFWYRQTMMQGLELLAYFRNRAPLDDSGMPKDRFSAEMPDATLATLKIQPSEPRDSAVYFCASGLSFREAFFGQGTRLTVV.

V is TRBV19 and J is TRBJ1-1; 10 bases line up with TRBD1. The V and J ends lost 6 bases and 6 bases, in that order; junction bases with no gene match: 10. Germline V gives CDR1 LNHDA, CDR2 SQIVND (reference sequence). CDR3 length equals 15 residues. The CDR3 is CASRQTGGAVAEAFF. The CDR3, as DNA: TGTGCCAGTAGACAGACAGGGGGCGCGGTGGCTGAAGCTTTCTTT. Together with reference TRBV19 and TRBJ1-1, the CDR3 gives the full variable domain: DGGITQSPKYLFRKEGQNVTLSCEQNLNHDAMYWYRQDPGQGLRLIYYSQIVNDFQKGDIAEGYSVSREKKESFPLTVTSAQKNPTAFYLCASRQTGGAVAEAFFGQGTRLTVV.

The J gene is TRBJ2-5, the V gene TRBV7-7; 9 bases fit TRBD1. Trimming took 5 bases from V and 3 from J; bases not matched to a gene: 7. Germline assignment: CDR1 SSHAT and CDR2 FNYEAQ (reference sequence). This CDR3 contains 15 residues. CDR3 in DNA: TGTGCCAGCAGCCCGACAGGACAGGGGAAAGAGACCCAGTACTTC. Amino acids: CASSPTGQGKETQYF.

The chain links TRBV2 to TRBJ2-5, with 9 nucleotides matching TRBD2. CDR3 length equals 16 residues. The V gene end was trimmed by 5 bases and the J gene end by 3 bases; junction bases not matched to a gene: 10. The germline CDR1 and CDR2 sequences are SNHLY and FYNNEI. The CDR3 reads CASSLLAGVSKETQYF. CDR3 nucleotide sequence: TGTGCCAGCAGTTTATTAGCGGGGGTTTCAAAAGAGACCCAGTACTTC.

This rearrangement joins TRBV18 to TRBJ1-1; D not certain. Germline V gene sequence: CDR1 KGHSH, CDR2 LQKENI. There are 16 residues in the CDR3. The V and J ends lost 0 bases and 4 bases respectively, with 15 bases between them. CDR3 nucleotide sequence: TGTGCCAGCTCACCACCATGGGGTGGGAGCGGCACTGAAGCTTTCTTT. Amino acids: CASSPPWGGSGTEAFF.

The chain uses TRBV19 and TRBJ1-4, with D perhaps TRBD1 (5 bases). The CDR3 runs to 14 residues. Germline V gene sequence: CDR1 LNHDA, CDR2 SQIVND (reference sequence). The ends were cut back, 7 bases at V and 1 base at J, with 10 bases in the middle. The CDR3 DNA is TGTGCCAGTAAGGCAGGGTTAACTAATGAAAAACTGTTTTTT. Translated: CASKAGLTNEKLFF.

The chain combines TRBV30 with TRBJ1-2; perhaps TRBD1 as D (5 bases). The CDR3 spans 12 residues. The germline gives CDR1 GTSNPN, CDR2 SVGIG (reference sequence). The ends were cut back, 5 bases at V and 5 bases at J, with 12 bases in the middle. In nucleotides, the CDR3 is TGTGCCTGGGAGGACCGGGGGTATGGCTACACCTTC. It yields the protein CAWEDRGYGYTF.

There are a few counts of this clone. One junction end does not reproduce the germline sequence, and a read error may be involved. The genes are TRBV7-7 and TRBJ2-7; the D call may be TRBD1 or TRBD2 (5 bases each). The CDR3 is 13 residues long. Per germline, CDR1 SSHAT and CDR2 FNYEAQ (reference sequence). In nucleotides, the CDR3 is TGTGCTAGCAGCAGGGATCAGCGGTTCGAGCAGTACTTC. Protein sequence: CASSRDQRFEQYF.